This T cell receptor (beta chain) derives from a study of blood T cell repertoires in COVID-19. Overall study: Some COVID-19 samples were acute and others convalescent; all came from the United States, Italy and Spain.

V was cut by 1 base and J by 8 bases, with 14 bases left in between. The CDR3 spans 13 residues. Germline V gene data show CDR1 as SQVTM and CDR2 as ANQGSEA. The table lists this clone with a few counts. TCRdb's copy holds only in-frame clones and misses some; the assay was immunoSEQ multiplex PCR. Of roughly 68,000 clones in the sample, roughly four fifths were seen once. The sequencing input was peripheral blood. The chain is built from TRBV29-1 and TRBJ1-2, with D perhaps TRBD1 (5 bases). The receptor was isolated from a man in his 60s with COVID-19, enrolled during active disease. The CDR3 protein is CSVEVSQGGGYTF. Written as DNA, the CDR3 is TGCAGCGTTGAAGTTTCCCAGGGCGGCGGCTACACCTTC.